The source of this TCR beta chain is a study of T cell responses to AZD1222 COVID-19 vaccine. General observations from the study: The number of AZD1222 recipients seropositive at baseline was only 5 to 7. Most donors were white British, females outnumbered males, and clonal diversity was possibly underestimated.

Concerning this clone: Its antigen is currently unknown.

Per the germline V gene, CDR1 is LNHDA and CDR2 is SQIVND (reference sequence). The ends lost 3 bases at V and 5 bases at J; junction bases unmatched: 9. CDR3 length: 15 residues. The method was immunoSEQ multiplex PCR; TCRdb's version includes in-frame clones alone and lacks a portion of them. The data contain fewer than 150,000 clones, about nine tenths of them singletons. The sequence was obtained from an adult in good health. J is TRBJ1-2 and V is TRBV19; 7 nucleotides align to TRBD1. This sample comprised peripheral blood, obtained on day 0 of AZD1222 vaccination. The CDR3 nucleotides read TGTGCCAGTAGTATCGGATTGGCAGGGGGGTATGGCTACACCTTC. Translation: CASSIGLAGGYGYTF.